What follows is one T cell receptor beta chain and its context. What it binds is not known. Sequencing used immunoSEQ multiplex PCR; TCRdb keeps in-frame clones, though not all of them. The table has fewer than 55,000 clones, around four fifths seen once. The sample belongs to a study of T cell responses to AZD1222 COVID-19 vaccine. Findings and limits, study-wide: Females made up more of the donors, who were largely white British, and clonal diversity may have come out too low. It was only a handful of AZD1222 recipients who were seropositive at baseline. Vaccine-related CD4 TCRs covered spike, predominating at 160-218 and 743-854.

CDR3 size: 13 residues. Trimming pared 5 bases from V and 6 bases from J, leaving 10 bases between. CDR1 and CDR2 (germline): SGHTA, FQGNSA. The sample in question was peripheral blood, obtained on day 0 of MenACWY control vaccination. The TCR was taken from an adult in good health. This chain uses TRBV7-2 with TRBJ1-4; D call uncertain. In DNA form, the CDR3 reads TGTGCCAGCAGCCGTACGCCTGATGAAAAACTGTTTTTT. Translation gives CASSRTPDEKLFF.